This T cell receptor (beta chain) was recorded in a study of graft-versus-host responses after intestinal transplantation. General study results and limits: There were GvH clones found in recipient marrow, and some of them appeared first in ileum or blood. Graft-versus-host to host-versus-graft clonal ratios in allografts were high in patients with graft-donor T cell macrochimerism.

Sequencing was performed with immunoSEQ multiplex PCR; in TCRdb, only in-frame clones are kept and a portion is missing. The table has just under 100,000 clones, 80% to 95% seen once. To note about this clone: Its specificity is unknown.

Sequences were derived from PBMCs, sampled 450 to 480 days after intestinal transplant. The origin of this receptor is a human patient who received an intestinal transplant, so some T cells may come from the graft donor.

The CDR3: CASSLAGGNNYGYTF. In nucleotides, the CDR3 is TGTGCCAGCAGCTTGGCTGGGGGCAATAACTATGGCTACACCTTC. The chain joins TRBV5-4 to TRBJ1-2, with D tentatively TRBD1 (6 bases). Trimming removed 0 bases at V and 1 base at J, with 10 bases between. The length of the CDR3 is 15 residues. The germline gives CDR1 SGHNT, CDR2 YYREEE (reference sequence).